Below are 11 T cell receptor beta chains sequenced from a single sample in a study of blood T cell repertoires in COVID-19. Clones were read by immunoSEQ multiplex PCR, and TCRdb kept only the in-frame ones, dropping some. The repertoire has about 240,000 clones, 70% to 90% of them found once; the top ten carry 6.2%. The specimen sequenced was peripheral blood. These TCRs come from a man in his sixties with acute or convalescent COVID-19.

The CDR3 loop is CASSLGGYPAAEAFF. The CDR3 region has the DNA TGTGCCAGCAGCTTGGGGGGCTACCCGGCGGCTGAAGCTTTCTTT. J is TRBJ1-1 and V is TRBV5-4; TRBD1 might be the D (5 bases). Germline assignment: CDR1 SGHNT and CDR2 YYREEE (reference sequence). V lost 0 bases, J lost 6 bases, and 15 bases lay in between. CDR3 size: 15 residues.

The chain is built from TRBV29-1 and TRBJ1-5; D unresolved. The CDR3 is 15 amino acids. Germline V gene sequence: CDR1 SQVTM, CDR2 ANQGSEA. Trimming removed 6 bases at V and 0 bases at J, with 15 bases between. The CDR3 here is CSVLTEGYSNQPQHF. The CDR3 DNA reads TGCAGCGTCCTAACGGAGGGCTATAGCAATCAGCCCCAGCATTTT.

V gene TRBV7-8 combines with J gene TRBJ2-2; D unclear. Trimming took off 8 bases at V and 0 bases at J, with 10 bases between the two ends. In germline, CDR1 is SGHVS, CDR2 FQNEAQ. The CDR3 loop spans 14 amino acids. CDR3 sequence reads: CASSLPANTGELFF. CDR3 coding DNA: TGTGCCAGCTCCCTCCCTGCGAACACCGGGGAGCTGTTTTTT.

The genes are TRBV27 and TRBJ1-1, with 8 bases identical to TRBD1. The trim removed 5 bases at V and 1 base at J, leaving 9 bases unmatched. Germline V gene sequence: CDR1 MNHEY, CDR2 SMNVEV (reference sequence). CDR3 length equals 16 residues. The CDR3 reads CASSPPPGQGNTEAFF. CDR3 bases: TGTGCCAGCAGTCCTCCCCCCGGACAGGGGAACACTGAAGCTTTCTTT.

V usage is TRBV12-5 and J usage is TRBJ1-2, with TRBD1 matching over 7 bases. Trimming at V came to 5 bases and at J to 4 bases, leaving 7 bases not matched to a gene. The CDR3 sequence is 14 residues long. The V gene's germline CDR1 is LGHNT and CDR2 FRNRAP. DNA of the CDR3: TGTGCTAGTGGTGCCAGTGGGACAGCCTATGGCTACACCTTC. It is translated as CASGASGTAYGYTF.

The chain carries TRBV30 and TRBJ1-3; TRBD1 matches 7 bases. Germline V gene lookup returns CDR1 GTSNPN and CDR2 SVGIG (reference sequence). With V trimmed by 2 bases and J by 3 bases, 7 bases remained unmatched. This CDR3 has 15 amino acids. The DNA for the CDR3 is TGTGCCTGGAGTTCGCCGACAGGGTTTGGAAACACCATATATTTT. Encoded protein: CAWSSPTGFGNTIYF.

The chain employs TRBV4-3 and TRBJ1-4, with D maybe TRBD1 (5 bases). V lost 1 base and J 0 bases, leaving 12 bases between the germline ends. The CDR3 contains 17 residues. Per the germline V gene, CDR1 is LGHNA and CDR2 is YSLEER. CDR3 DNA: TGCGCCAGCAGCCAAGCCTTAAGACAGTCAACTAATGAAAAACTGTTTTTT. Encoded protein: CASSQALRQSTNEKLFF.

The CDR3 DNA is TGTGCCAGCAGCTCAACGGACAGTAACTATGGCTACACCTTC. Amino acid sequence: CASSSTDSNYGYTF. V usage is TRBV11-1 and J usage is TRBJ1-2; TRBD1 might be the D (6 bases). The germline V and J ends were trimmed by 4 bases and 1 base, with 10 bases remaining between them. The CDR3 is 14 amino acids. The V gene's germline CDR1 is SGHAT and CDR2 FQDESV (reference sequence). Complete variable domain (other parts from reference TRBV11-1 and TRBJ1-2): EAEVAQSPRYKITEKSQAVAFWCDPISGHATLYWYRQILGQGPELLVQFQDESVVDDSQLPKDRFSAERLKGVDSTLKIQPAELGDSAMYLCASSSTDSNYGYTFGSGTRLTVV.

The chain employs TRBV11-3 and TRBJ1-1; D might be TRBD1 (6 bases). V gave up 2 bases and J gave up 8 bases, with 24 bases separating them. The germline V gene encodes CDR1 SGHNT and CDR2 YENEEA. This CDR3 has 17 amino acids. The CDR3 is CASSLWGGTGLVIEAFF. Written as DNA, the CDR3 is TGTGCCAGCAGCTTATGGGGGGGTACAGGGCTGGTAATAGAAGCTTTCTTT.

CDR3 residues: CAWAGGLSSYEQYF. The CDR3 DNA is TGTGCCTGGGCAGGGGGCCTGAGTTCCTACGAGCAGTACTTC. The chain has TRBV30 and TRBJ2-7; 8 nucleotides align to TRBD1. V lost 5 bases to trimming and J lost 1 base; unmatched junction nucleotides: 7. Looked up from germline, CDR1 is GTSNPN and CDR2 is SVGIG (reference sequence). The CDR3 consists of 14 residues.

CDR3 protein: CASRPRGSGNHEQYF. Written as DNA, the CDR3 is TGTGCCAGCAGGCCCAGGGGTAGCGGGAACCACGAGCAGTACTTC. This chain connects TRBV6-6 to TRBJ2-7; 8 bases are a match to TRBD2. Germline loops: CDR1 MNHNY, CDR2 SVGAGI (reference sequence). This CDR3 spans 15 amino acids. Germline trimming cut 6 bases from V and 5 bases from J; bases unmatched to any gene: 12.